This is a list of T cell receptor beta chains from one sample in a study of T cells in tuberculosis. Data came from immunoSEQ multiplex PCR; TCRdb stores just in-frame clones and leaves some out. The table lists about 49,000 clones, more than 90% of them singletons. The sequencing used PBMCs, collected at tuberculosis diagnosis. The source is an adult with tuberculosis. The CDR3 runs from the conserved cysteine through the conserved F or W. A D gene is named only where the DNA matches it firmly. Clone size is not always given. Where it is, it says once, few, many or a class for expanded clones.

D: TRBD2; V: TRBV7-8; size: NA; CDR3: CASSLNRLKRLAGELNEQYF
D: NA; V: TRBV30; size: NA; CDR3: CAWSVIEGAEAFF
D: TRBD2; V: TRBV5-6; size: NA; CDR3: CASREGLAGDTGELFF
D: NA; V: TRBV4-1; size: few; CDR3: CASSQDLSGGHSGANVLTF
D: NA; V: TRBV28; size: NA; CDR3: CASSSTGTSTPYEQYF
D: NA; V: TRBV4-1; size: NA; CDR3: CASSQNPIALDYGYTF
D: NA; V: TRBV7-6; size: NA; CDR3: CASTMKPGTEAFF
D: TRBD1; V: TRBV9; size: NA; CDR3: CASSGQGSYGYTF
D: TRBD1; V: TRBV28; size: NA; CDR3: CASSLSGAQGVQTGANVLTF
D: NA; V: TRBV7-8; size: few; CDR3: CASSLGGRVYNEQFF
D: NA; V: TRBV5-1; size: NA; CDR3: CASASGIPGNSPLHF
D: TRBD1; V: TRBV7-9; size: NA; CDR3: CASSYHDRALNYGYTF
D: TRBD2; V: TRBV27; size: once; CDR3: CATNGLAVNEQFF
D: NA; V: TRBV13; size: NA; CDR3: CASSLGATGLHEQYF
D: NA; V: TRBV30; size: NA; CDR3: CAWDRQNTEAFF
D: TRBD1; V: TRBV5-1; size: NA; CDR3: CASSAGQTLYGYTF
D: TRBD1; V: TRBV19; size: NA; CDR3: CASTRGQTNTEAFF
D: NA; V: TRBV18; size: once; CDR3: CASSPPLAGSYEQYF
D: TRBD1; V: TRBV13; size: NA; CDR3: CASSPDRVSSGNTIYF
D: NA; V: TRBV6-5; size: NA; CDR3: CASSRDFASYEQYF
D: TRBD1; V: TRBV30; size: NA; CDR3: CAWINRDRGVWTEAFF
D: NA; V: TRBV2; size: NA; CDR3: CASSDGGYTEAFF
D: NA; V: TRBV10-1; size: once; CDR3: CASSDLQGAGELFF
D: NA; V: TRBV13; size: NA; CDR3: CASSLGQVYGYTF
D: NA; V: TRBV7-2; size: NA; CDR3: CASSPPLSYNSPLHF
D: TRBD1; V: TRBV5-5; size: NA; CDR3: CASSAVPGQEHGYTF
D: TRBD1; V: TRBV14; size: NA; CDR3: CASSFDRGRVAFF
D: TRBD2; V: TRBV9; size: NA; CDR3: CASSEYAPWRGSYNEQFF
D: TRBD1; V: TRBV6-6; size: NA; CDR3: CASSATGTGGYTF